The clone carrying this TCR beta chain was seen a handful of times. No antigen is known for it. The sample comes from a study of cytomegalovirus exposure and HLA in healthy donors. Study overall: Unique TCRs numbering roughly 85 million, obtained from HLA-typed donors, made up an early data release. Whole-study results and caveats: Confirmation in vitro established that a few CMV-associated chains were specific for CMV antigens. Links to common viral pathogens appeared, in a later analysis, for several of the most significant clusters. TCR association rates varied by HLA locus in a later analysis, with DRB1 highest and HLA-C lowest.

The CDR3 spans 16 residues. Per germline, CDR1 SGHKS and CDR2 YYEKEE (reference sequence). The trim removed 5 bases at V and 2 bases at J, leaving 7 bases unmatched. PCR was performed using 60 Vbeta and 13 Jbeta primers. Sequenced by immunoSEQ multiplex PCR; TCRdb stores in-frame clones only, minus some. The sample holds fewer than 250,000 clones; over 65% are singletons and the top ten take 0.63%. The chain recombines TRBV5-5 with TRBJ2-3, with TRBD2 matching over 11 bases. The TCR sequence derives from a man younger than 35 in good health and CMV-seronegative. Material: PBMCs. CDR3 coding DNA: TGTGCCAGCAGGCCCCAACTAGCGGGAGTCACAGATACGCAGTATTTT. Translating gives CASRPQLAGVTDTQYF. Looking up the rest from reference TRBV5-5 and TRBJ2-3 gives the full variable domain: DAGVTQSPTHLIKTRGQQVTLRCSPISGHKSVSWYQQVLGQGPQFIFQYYEKEERGRGNFPDRFSARQFPNYSSELNVNALLLGDSALYLCASRPQLAGVTDTQYFGPGTRLTVL.